The next 21 T cell receptor beta chains were all read from a single sample in a study of cytomegalovirus exposure and HLA in healthy donors (dated by TCRdb to the late 2010s). The library was obtained by the immunoSEQ multiplex PCR assay. For the multiplex PCR, a mixture combining 60 forward primers for TCR Vbeta segments and 13 reverse primers for TCR Jbeta segments was used. Sourced from immuneACCESS, this table was stored by TCRdb with only in-frame sequences that have V and J called. A share of the clones is absent; for the studies checked, an unresolved V gene accounts for under half, and the remainder has no known explanation. The sample contains over 250,000 clones, 86% of them found a single time. The ten largest make up less than 4% of the sample. Specimen: PBMCs. These receptors were taken from a man between 40 and 49 years old in good health and CMV-seropositive.

V is TRBV28 and J is TRBJ1-1, with D unclear. Germline V gives CDR1 MDHEN, CDR2 SYDVKM. CDR3 length: 13 amino acids. The V gene lost 8 bases and the J gene lost 5 bases, with 15 bases spanning the gap. The DNA for the CDR3 is TGTGCCAGCGAGAGAGGCGCGTGGACTGAAGCTTTCTTT. This codes for CASERGAWTEAFF.

This clone was found once. The rearrangement joins TRBV18 to TRBJ2-3; 7 positions match TRBD1. This CDR3 has 14 residues. Germline values: CDR1 KGHSH, CDR2 LQKENI. With V trimmed by 3 bases and J by 4 bases, 4 bases remained unmatched. CDR3 sequence: CASSPTGLADTQYF. CDR3 DNA: TGTGCCAGCTCACCGACAGGGTTGGCAGATACGCAGTATTTT.

The chain's CDR3 is CASSDSGTSNQPQHF. DNA for the CDR3: TGTGCCAGCAGTGACTCAGGGACAAGCAATCAGCCCCAGCATTTT. The J gene is TRBJ1-5, the V gene TRBV28; TRBD1 might be the D (6 bases). The V end lost 5 bases, the J end lost 1 base, and 12 bases lay between the germline ends. Germline-derived CDR1 and CDR2 are MDHEN and SYDVKM. The CDR3 totals 15 residues.

The chain uses TRBV28 and TRBJ2-5; 7 nucleotides agree with TRBD2. V lost 6 bases and J lost 2; bases outside the gene matches: 6. Germline-derived CDR1 and CDR2 are MDHEN and SYDVKM. The CDR3 length is 14 residues. The DNA for the CDR3 is TGTGCCAGCAGCCTTCGGCGGGGGCAAGAGACCCAGTACTTC. Translation: CASSLRRGQETQYF.

Comments on this clone: Other nucleotide sequences in the sample specify the same CDR3. V gene TRBV6-5 combines with J gene TRBJ2-7, with a weak D call TRBD1 (5 bases). The CDR3 covers 12 residues. The V and J ends lost 2 bases and 4 bases respectively, with 6 bases between them. In germline, CDR1 is MNHEY, CDR2 SVGAGI. The CDR3 DNA follows: TGTGCCAGCAGTTACAGGGGTTACGAGCAGTACTTC. It is translated as CASSYRGYEQYF.

DNA for the CDR3: TGTGCCAGTAGTATTCGTGGAGTTGTCTACGAGCAGTACTTC. This codes for CASSIRGVVYEQYF. The rearrangement links TRBV19 to TRBJ2-7; D not resolved. The CDR3 covers 14 residues. V was trimmed by 3 bases and J by 3 bases, leaving 12 bases between them. Germline CDR1 reads LNHDA; CDR2 reads SQIVND (reference sequence).

This rearrangement joins TRBV14 to TRBJ1-1; D is unclear. The CDR3 spans 11 residues. The germline V gene has CDR1 SGHDN and CDR2 FVKESK. V lost 4 bases and J 13 bases, leaving 13 bases between the germline ends. The CDR3, as DNA: TGTGCCAGCAGCCTTTATTTAGAGCTTTTCTTT. Its translation is CASSLYLELFF.

This rearrangement joins TRBV7-2 to TRBJ2-3; no definite D call. The CDR3 has 14 amino acids. The ends were cut back, 2 bases at V and 2 bases at J, with 8 bases in the middle. The germline gives CDR1 SGHTA, CDR2 FQGNSA. CDR3 sequence reads: CASSLWADTDTQYF. In DNA, the CDR3 is TGTGCCAGCAGCTTATGGGCCGACACAGATACGCAGTATTTT.

The chain employs TRBV30 and TRBJ2-5; the D is unclear. Germline loops: CDR1 GTSNPN, CDR2 SVGIG (reference sequence). The CDR3 totals 13 residues. Trimming shortened V by 1 base and J by 3 bases, and 9 bases separated the two germline ends. The CDR3 here is CAWSETFEETQYF. The CDR3, as DNA: TGTGCCTGGAGTGAGACTTTCGAAGAGACCCAGTACTTC. The full variable domain, rest sourced from reference TRBV30 and TRBJ2-5, is SQTIHQWPATLVQPVGSPLSLECTVEGTSNPNLYWYRQAAGRGLQLLFYSVGIGQISSEVPQNLSASRPQDRQFILSSKKLLLSDSGFYLCAWSETFEETQYFGPGTRLLVL.

This clone was found once. The chain has TRBV7-2 and TRBJ1-5, with 8 nucleotides matching TRBD1. After removal of 1 base from V and 6 bases from J, the junction contained 5 bases not matched to a gene. The CDR3 contains 15 residues. CDR1 is SGHTA and CDR2 is FQGNSA in the germline V gene. The CDR3 protein is CASSLGQGAGQPQHF. DNA for the CDR3: TGTGCCAGCAGCTTAGGGCAGGGGGCCGGTCAGCCCCAGCATTTT.

This clone was counted only a few times. Here the CDR3 reads CASSPVGASRGDTGELFF. In nucleotides, the CDR3 is TGTGCCAGCAGCCCGGTCGGCGCGTCGCGAGGAGACACCGGGGAGCTGTTTTTT. The V and J genes are TRBV28 and TRBJ2-2; D is undetermined. Trimming pared 6 bases from V and 3 bases from J, leaving 23 bases between. The CDR3 consists of 18 residues. Germline CDR1 MDHEN, CDR2 SYDVKM.

The table lists this clone with a few counts. This chain uses TRBV4-1 with TRBJ2-6; possibly TRBD1 for D (5 bases). V was cut by 1 base and J by 13 bases, with 17 bases left in between. Per germline, CDR1 MGHRA and CDR2 YSYEKL. This CDR3 is 15 amino acids long. In DNA form, the CDR3 reads TGCGCCAGCAGCCAAGCTCTTAGGGGTGCCCCAGTCCTGACTTTC. It codes for CASSQALRGAPVLTF.

V is TRBV27 and J is TRBJ1-5; D is possibly TRBD1 (5 bases). The CDR3 consists of 15 residues. Trimming removed 5 bases at V and 3 bases at J, with 14 bases between. Germline CDR1 MNHEY, CDR2 SMNVEV (reference sequence). The DNA of the CDR3 is TGTGCCAGCAGTAGAAGGGGCTCCTACAATCAGCCCCAGCATTTT. This sequence encodes CASSRRGSYNQPQHF.

This CDR3 is CASSVRGQGSAYGYTF. The CDR3 region has the DNA TGTGCCAGCAGTGTCCGAGGACAGGGGAGCGCCTATGGCTACACCTTC. The V and J genes are TRBV5-4 and TRBJ1-2, with 9 bases identical to TRBD1. Trimming at V came to 5 bases and at J to 4 bases, leaving 12 bases not matched to a gene. This CDR3 has 16 amino acids. Germline V gene data show CDR1 as SGHNT and CDR2 as YYREEE (reference sequence).

The CDR3 loop is CASSSRGGEREGLGSYNEQFF. The CDR3 DNA follows: TGTGCCAGCAGCTCCCGGGGCGGCGAGCGGGAGGGCCTCGGCTCCTACAATGAGCAGTTCTTC. The chain links TRBV7-3 to TRBJ2-1; 10 nucleotides line up with TRBD2. Germline lookup yields CDR1 SGHTA and CDR2 FQGTGA. The V gene end was trimmed by 4 bases and the J gene end by 0 bases; junction bases not matched to a gene: 18. The length of the CDR3 is 21 residues.

V gene TRBV30 combines with J gene TRBJ2-1; TRBD1 matches 7 bases. J was trimmed by 2 bases and V by 1 base; bases with no gene match: 2. The V gene's germline CDR1 is GTSNPN and CDR2 SVGIG (reference sequence). The CDR3 sequence is 14 residues long. The CDR3 region is CAWSGQGAYNEQFF. CDR3 DNA sequence: TGTGCCTGGAGTGGACAGGGCGCCTACAATGAGCAGTTCTTC.

This sequence joins TRBV7-2 and TRBJ2-2; 7 bases agree with TRBD2. The CDR3 is 15 residues long. V was clipped by 0 bases and J by 6 bases; unmatched bases: 4. In germline, CDR1 is SGHTA, CDR2 FQGNSA. For the CDR3, the DNA is TGTGCCAGCAGCTTAGCGGGAGGGCCAGCCGGGGAGCTGTTTTTT. Translation gives CASSLAGGPAGELFF.

This clone has a handful of counts. The genes are TRBV7-2 and TRBJ2-7; weak D call: TRBD2 (5 bases). Germline CDR1 is SGHTA and CDR2 is FQGNSA. Trimming shortened V by 1 base and J by 6 bases, and 7 bases separated the two germline ends. The CDR3 loop spans 12 amino acids. The CDR3 region is CASSLDRGEQYF. CDR3 DNA: TGTGCCAGCAGCTTAGACCGGGGCGAGCAGTACTTC.

This sequence joins TRBV12-5 and TRBJ2-3; 7 bases match TRBD1. Germline V lookup: CDR1 LGHNT, CDR2 FRNRAP. V lost 4 bases to trimming and J lost 8 bases; unmatched junction nucleotides: 9. The CDR3 is made up of 14 amino acids. The CDR3 spells CASGWDRLGGTQYF. The CDR3 DNA reads as TGTGCTAGTGGTTGGGACAGACTTGGGGGTACGCAGTATTTT. Using reference TRBV12-5 and TRBJ2-3 for the parts outside the CDR3, the full variable domain is DARVTQTPRHKVTEMGQEVTMRCQPILGHNTVFWYRQTMMQGLELLAYFRNRAPLDDSGMPKDRFSAEMPDATLATLKIQPSEPRDSAVYFCASGWDRLGGTQYFGPGTRLTVL.

The chain uses TRBV6-5 and TRBJ2-1, with 7 bases matching TRBD1. V was pared by 5 bases and J by 3 bases, with 1 base of the junction left unmatched. CDR1 and CDR2 from the germline V gene are MNHEY and SVGAGI. CDR3 length: 13 residues. CDR3 nucleotides: TGTGCCAGCAGTCGGGACAGCTACAATGAGCAGTTCTTC. Its protein is CASSRDSYNEQFF.

This chain connects TRBV19 to TRBJ2-1, with 8 bases fitting TRBD1. This CDR3 contains 18 residues. Germline-derived CDR1 and CDR2 are LNHDA and SQIVND (reference sequence). The V and J ends lost 3 bases and 9 bases, in that order; junction bases with no gene match: 19. CDR3 loop: CASSIAGVCRGHYCEQFF. CDR3 coding DNA: TGTGCCAGTAGTATTGCGGGTGTGTGCAGGGGGCATTACTGTGAGCAGTTCTTC.